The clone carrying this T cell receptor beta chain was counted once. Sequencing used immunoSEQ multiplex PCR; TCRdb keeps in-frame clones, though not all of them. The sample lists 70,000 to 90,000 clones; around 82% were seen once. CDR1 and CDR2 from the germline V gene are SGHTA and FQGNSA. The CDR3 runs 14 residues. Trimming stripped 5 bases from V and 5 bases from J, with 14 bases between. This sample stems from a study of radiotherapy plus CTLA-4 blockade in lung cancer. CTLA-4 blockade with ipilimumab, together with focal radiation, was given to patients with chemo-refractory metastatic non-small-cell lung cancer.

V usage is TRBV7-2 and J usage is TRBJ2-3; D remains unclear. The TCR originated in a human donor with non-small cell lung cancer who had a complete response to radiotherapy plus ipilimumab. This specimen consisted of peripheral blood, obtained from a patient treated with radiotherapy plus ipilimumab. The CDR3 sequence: CASSVDKGRDTQYF. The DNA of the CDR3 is TGTGCCAGCAGCGTCGACAAAGGAAGAGATACGCAGTATTTT.